This TCR beta chain was captured in a study of T cell responses to AZD1222 COVID-19 vaccine (dated by TCRdb to about 2021). Notes on the research overall: Because spike-specific TCR depth and breadth did not differ between the two schedules, AZD1222 recipients who got a second dose at roughly 4 weeks were pooled with those who got a second dose at roughly 12 weeks. TCR sequencing covered fewer than 250 trial participants: 200 to 220 given two doses of AZD1222 and approximately 26 given two doses of MenACWY control vaccine. Enrollment into the trials was organized by age into subgroups of 18-55, 56-69 and 70-plus years, and those subgroups contained roughly 150, 30 and 60 TCR-sequenced participants, respectively.

The CDR3 regions of human TCRbeta chains were subjected to immunosequencing. The paper's data handling went like this. Repertoire TCRs were matched against a reference library of SARS-CoV-2-specific TCRs generated with the MIRA antigen-specificity platform. Breadth was defined as the fraction of unique TCRs that were SARS-CoV-2-associated. Depth was defined as the fraction of total T cells that were SARS-CoV-2-associated. Using the MIRA data, each spike-specific TCR was assigned both to the spike region to which the TCR was reactive and to a CD4 or CD8 class. Log10-transformed breadth and depth values were compared by one-way ANOVA with Sidak's multiple comparisons tests. TCRdb's version of the immuneACCESS table is confined to in-frame rearrangements and falls short of the full clone set. An unresolved V gene accounts for under half of the shortfall where checked; the remainder is of unknown origin. From that table come the V and J calls and clone size; the DNA was used to work out D and trimming. The sample includes 90,000 to 150,000 clones, with around 86% observed a single time. The top ten clones comprise roughly 1.1% of the sample.

Reading the label with the study, this specimen's time point is: baseline before first vaccination. The vaccinee samples were drawn from two UK trials, COV001 and COV002, one of which was a single-blind randomized controlled phase 2/3 trial testing AZD1222 (ChAdOx1 nCoV-19) in healthy adults. Trial participant PBMC samples were collected at day 0 and day 28 after the second dose for TCRbeta chain sequencing. Taken from the germline V gene, the CDR1 and CDR2 loops are KGHSH and LQKENI. At the junction V is shortened by 6 bases and J by 2 bases, with 17 bases in between. From the cysteine through the phenylalanine, the CDR3 covers 15 amino acids. The read is trimmed to its CDR3 DNA, 45 bases read in frame from base 1. A note on this clone: Its antigen is still unknown. One base away there is no much larger clone; base qualities are not given.

Study-wide conclusions, independent of this receptor: Reportedly, almost half of the unique spike-specific TCRs recognized epitopes lying outside the regions that are mutated in the B.1.351 and B.1.1.7 variants. In the small 56-69-year group, the increase in depth fell short of significance, most likely because of low power. The vaccine-associated CD4 TCRs covered the entire spike protein, and the dominant responses fell in regions 160-218 and 743-854. Conclusions about previously exposed vaccinees were limited because only six AZD1222 recipients were SARS-CoV-2 seropositive at baseline. Participants were mostly white British, with more females than males. The authors suggested clonal diversity may have been underestimated. No day 14 peak-response samples were available, so repertoires were characterized only after the peak T cell response. After two AZD1222 doses, both the breadth and the depth of spike-specific TCRs were significantly higher than at day 0 and than in MenACWY recipients.

The sample was peripheral blood, taken on day 0 of AZD1222 vaccination. The chain uses TRBV18 and TRBJ2-7; TRBD1 is a weak D gene call, 5 bases matching. This sequence originates from an adult in good health. The sequenced DNA: TGTGCCAGCTCCGACTCTCGGACACCTCCCTACGAGCAGTACTTC. Its translation reads: CASSDSRTPPYEQYF.